A single T cell receptor beta chain is shown here with its context. Its antigen is as yet unknown. Trimming at V came to 6 bases and at J to 5 bases, leaving 9 bases not matched to a gene. Germline CDR1 is LNHDA and CDR2 is SQIVND (reference sequence). There are 14 residues in the CDR3. This specimen belongs to a study of siplizumab effects on memory and regulatory T cells. Assays covered approximately 100,000 TCR templates per sample. Generated by immunoSEQ multiplex PCR, the TCRdb table keeps only in-frame clones and is missing some. The repertoire holds about 50,000 clones, roughly nine tenths seen once, with less than 0.35% in the top ten. Whole-study results and caveats: Siplizumab caused a significant drop in alloreactive sequences traceable to unstimulated CD4+ memory cells.

The source of this sequence is a human donor in good health. This chain joins TRBV19 and TRBJ2-7; 8 bases match TRBD1. Sequenced material: naive CD8+ T cells sorted from blood. The CDR3 here is CASSWGQASDEQYF. For the CDR3, the DNA is TGTGCCAGTAGCTGGGGACAGGCATCAGACGAGCAGTACTTC.